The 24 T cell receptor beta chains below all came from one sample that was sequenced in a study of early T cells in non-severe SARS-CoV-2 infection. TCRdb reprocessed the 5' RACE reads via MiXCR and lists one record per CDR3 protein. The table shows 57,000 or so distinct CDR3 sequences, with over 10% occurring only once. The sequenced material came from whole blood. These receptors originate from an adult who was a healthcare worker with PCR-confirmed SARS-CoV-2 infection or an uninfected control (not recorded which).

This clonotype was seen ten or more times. The CDR3 sequence is CASSLQAINSGNTIYF. CDR3 sequence (DNA): TGTGCCAGCAGCTTACAGGCCATAAACTCTGGAAACACCATATATTTT. The genes are TRBV7-8 and TRBJ1-3, with D unclear. The germline V and J ends were trimmed by 2 bases and 0 bases, with 11 bases remaining between them. The germline V gene encodes CDR1 SGHVS and CDR2 FQNEAQ. This CDR3 has 16 amino acids. The full variable domain, rest sourced from reference TRBV7-8 and TRBJ1-3, is GAGVSQSPRYKVAKRGQDVALRCDPISGHVSLFWYQQALGQGPEFLTYFQNEAQLDKSGLPSDRFFAERPEGSVSTLKIQRTQQEDSAVYLCASSLQAINSGNTIYFGEGSWLTVV.

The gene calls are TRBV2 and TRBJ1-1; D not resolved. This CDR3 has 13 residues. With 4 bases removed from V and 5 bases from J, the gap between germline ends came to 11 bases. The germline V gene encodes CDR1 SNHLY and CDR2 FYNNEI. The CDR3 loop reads CASSALQTTEAFF. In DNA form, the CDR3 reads TGTGCCAGCAGTGCGCTGCAGACAACTGAAGCTTTCTTT.

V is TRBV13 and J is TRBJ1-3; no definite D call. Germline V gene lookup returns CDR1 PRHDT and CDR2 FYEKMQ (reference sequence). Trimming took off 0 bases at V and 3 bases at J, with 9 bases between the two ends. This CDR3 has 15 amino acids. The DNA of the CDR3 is TGTGCCAGCAGCTTAGGGGGCGCATTTGGAAACACCATATATTTT. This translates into CASSLGGAFGNTIYF.

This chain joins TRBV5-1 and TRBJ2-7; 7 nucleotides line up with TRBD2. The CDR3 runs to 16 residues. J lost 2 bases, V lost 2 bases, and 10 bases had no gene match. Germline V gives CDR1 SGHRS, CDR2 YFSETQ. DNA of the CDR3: TGCGCCAGCAGCTTCGGGGTGGGAGGGAGCGCCTACGAGCAGTACTTC. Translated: CASSFGVGGSAYEQYF. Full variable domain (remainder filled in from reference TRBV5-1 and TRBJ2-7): KAGVTQTPRYLIKTRGQQVTLSCSPISGHRSVSWYQQTPGQGLQFLFEYFSETQRNKGNFPGRFSGRQFSNSRSEMNVSTLELGDSALYLCASSFGVGGSAYEQYFGPGTRLTVT.

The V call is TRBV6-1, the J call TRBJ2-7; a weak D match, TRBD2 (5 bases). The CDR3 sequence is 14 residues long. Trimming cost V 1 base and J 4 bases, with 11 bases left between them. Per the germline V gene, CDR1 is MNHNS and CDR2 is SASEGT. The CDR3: CASSEVGAGYEQYF. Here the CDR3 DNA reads TGTGCCAGCAGTGAAGTTGGCGCGGGTTACGAGCAGTACTTC.

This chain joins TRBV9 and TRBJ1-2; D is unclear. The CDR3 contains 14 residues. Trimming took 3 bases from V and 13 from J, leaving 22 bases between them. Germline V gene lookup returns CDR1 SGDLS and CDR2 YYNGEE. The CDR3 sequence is CASSGPGVGRTFTF. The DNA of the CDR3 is TGTGCCAGCAGCGGACCCGGGGTTGGTAGGACTTTCACCTTC.

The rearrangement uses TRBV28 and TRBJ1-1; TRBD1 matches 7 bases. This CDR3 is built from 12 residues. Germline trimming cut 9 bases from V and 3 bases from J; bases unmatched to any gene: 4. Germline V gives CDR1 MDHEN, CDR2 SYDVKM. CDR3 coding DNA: TGTGCCAGTATCCAGGGGGACACTGAAGCTTTCTTT. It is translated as CASIQGDTEAFF.

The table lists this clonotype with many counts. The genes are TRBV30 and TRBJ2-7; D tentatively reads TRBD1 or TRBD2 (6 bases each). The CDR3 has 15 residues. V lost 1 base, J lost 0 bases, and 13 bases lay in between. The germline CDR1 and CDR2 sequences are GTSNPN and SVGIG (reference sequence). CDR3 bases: TGTGCCTGGAGTGGGGGGGCCGACAGCTCCTACGAGCAGTACTTC. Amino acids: CAWSGGADSSYEQYF.

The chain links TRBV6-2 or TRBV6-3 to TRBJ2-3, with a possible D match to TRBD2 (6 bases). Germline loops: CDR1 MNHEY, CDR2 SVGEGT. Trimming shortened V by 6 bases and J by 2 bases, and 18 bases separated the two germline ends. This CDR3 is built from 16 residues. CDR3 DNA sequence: TGTGCCAGCAGCTCTTATCGGGGGACCTACACAGATACGCAGTATTTT. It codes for CASSSYRGTYTDTQYF.

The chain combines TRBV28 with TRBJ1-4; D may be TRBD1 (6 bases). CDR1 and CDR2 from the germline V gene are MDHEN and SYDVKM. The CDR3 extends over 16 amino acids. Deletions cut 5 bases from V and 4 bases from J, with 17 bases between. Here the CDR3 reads CASSLNPGQNNEKLFF. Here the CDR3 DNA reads TGTGCCAGCAGTCTAAACCCAGGACAGAATAATGAAAAACTGTTTTTT.

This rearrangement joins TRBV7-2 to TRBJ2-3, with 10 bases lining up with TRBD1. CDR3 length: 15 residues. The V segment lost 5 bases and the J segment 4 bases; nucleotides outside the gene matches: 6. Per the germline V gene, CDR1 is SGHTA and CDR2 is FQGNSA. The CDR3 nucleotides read TGTGCCAGCAGCCTGGGACAGGGGCGCGCAGATACGCAGTATTTT. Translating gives CASSLGQGRADTQYF.

The CDR3 reads CSPGQGNEQFF. The CDR3 nucleotides read TGCAGCCCCGGACAGGGGAATGAGCAGTTCTTC. The chain couples TRBV20-1 to TRBJ2-1; 9 nucleotides agree with TRBD1. CDR3 length equals 11 residues. Germline lookup yields CDR1 DFQATT and CDR2 SNEGSKA (reference sequence).

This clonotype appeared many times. The CDR3 sequence: CASSSSQFSGNTIYF. CDR3 nucleotide sequence: TGTGCCAGCAGTTCCAGCCAGTTCTCTGGAAACACCATATATTTT. The chain uses TRBV6-5 and TRBJ1-3; no clear D gene. Trimming shortened V by 4 bases and J by 0 bases, and 10 bases separated the two germline ends. The CDR3 runs 15 residues. Germline V lookup: CDR1 MNHEY, CDR2 SVGAGI.

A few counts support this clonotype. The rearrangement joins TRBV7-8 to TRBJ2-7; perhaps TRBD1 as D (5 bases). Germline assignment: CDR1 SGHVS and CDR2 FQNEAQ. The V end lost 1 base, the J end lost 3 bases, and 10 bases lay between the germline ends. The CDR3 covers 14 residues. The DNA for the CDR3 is TGTGCCAGCAGCTTAGGTGCAGGGTACTACGAGCAGTACTTC. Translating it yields CASSLGAGYYEQYF.

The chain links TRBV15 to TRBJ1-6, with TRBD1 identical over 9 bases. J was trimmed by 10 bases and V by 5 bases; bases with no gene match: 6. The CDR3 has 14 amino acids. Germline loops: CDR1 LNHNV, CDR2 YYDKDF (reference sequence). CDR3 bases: TGTGCCACCAGCTGGGACAGGGAAGAGTCACCCCTCCACTTT. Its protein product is CATSWDREESPLHF.

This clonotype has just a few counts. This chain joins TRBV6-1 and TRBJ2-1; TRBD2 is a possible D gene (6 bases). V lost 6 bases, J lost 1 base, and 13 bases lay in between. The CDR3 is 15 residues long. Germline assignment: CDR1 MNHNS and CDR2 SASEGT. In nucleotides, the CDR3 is TGTGCCAGCAGCCGGGGTAGCGGTTCCTACAATGAGCAGTTCTTC. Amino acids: CASSRGSGSYNEQFF.

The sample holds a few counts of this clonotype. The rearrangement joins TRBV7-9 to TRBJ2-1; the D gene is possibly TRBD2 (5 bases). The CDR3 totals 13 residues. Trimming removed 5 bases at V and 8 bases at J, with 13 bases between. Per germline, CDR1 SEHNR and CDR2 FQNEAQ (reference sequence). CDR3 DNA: TGTGCCAGCAGCACGGGAAATTACGATGAGCAGTTCTTC. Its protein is CASSTGNYDEQFF.

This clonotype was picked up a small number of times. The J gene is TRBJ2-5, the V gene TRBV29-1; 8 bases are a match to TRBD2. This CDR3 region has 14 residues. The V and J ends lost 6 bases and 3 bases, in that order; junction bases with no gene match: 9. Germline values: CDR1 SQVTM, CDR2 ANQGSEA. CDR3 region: CSVTLGAGEETQYF. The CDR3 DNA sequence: TGCAGCGTCACCCTAGGAGCGGGAGAAGAGACCCAGTACTTC.

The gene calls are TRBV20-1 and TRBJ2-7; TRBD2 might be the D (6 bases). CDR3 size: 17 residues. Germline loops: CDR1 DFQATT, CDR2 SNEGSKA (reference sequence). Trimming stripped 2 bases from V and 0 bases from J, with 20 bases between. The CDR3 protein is CSARPLHASGYSYEQYF. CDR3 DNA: TGCAGTGCTAGACCTCTGCATGCCAGCGGGTACTCCTACGAGCAGTACTTC.

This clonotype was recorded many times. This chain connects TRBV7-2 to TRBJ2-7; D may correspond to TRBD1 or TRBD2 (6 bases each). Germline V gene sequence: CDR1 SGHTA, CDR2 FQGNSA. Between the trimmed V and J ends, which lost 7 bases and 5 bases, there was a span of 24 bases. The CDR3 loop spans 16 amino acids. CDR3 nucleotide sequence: TGTGCCAGCACCGTCTGGGGGGCCGACGGGTACGACGAGCAGTACTTC. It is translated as CASTVWGADGYDEQYF.

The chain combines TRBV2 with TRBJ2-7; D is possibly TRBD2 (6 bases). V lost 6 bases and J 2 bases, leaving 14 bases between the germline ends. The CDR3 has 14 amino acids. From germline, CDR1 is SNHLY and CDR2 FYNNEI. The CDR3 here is CASRGRTTTYEQYF. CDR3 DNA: TGTGCCAGCAGAGGCAGGACTACCACCTACGAGCAGTACTTC.

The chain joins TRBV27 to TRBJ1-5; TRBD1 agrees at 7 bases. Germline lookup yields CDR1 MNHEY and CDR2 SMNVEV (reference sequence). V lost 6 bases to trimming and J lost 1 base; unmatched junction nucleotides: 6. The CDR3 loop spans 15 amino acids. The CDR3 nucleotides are TGTGCCAGCAGCTCCCCGGGACAGAGCAATCAGCCCCAGCATTTT. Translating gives CASSSPGQSNQPQHF.

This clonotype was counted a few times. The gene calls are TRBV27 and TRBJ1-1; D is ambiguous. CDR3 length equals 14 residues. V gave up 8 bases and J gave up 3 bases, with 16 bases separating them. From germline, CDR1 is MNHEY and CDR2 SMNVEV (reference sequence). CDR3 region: CASSLKEQYTEAFF. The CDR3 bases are TGTGCCAGCTCCCTCAAGGAACAGTACACTGAAGCTTTCTTT.

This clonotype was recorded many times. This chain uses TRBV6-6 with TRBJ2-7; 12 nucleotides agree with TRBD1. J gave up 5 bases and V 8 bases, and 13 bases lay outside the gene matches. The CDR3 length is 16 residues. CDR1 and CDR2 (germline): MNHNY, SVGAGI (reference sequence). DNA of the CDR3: TGTGCCAGCTTGCCCGCTCGGGGACAGGGGGCTAACGAGCAGTACTTC. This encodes CASLPARGQGANEQYF.